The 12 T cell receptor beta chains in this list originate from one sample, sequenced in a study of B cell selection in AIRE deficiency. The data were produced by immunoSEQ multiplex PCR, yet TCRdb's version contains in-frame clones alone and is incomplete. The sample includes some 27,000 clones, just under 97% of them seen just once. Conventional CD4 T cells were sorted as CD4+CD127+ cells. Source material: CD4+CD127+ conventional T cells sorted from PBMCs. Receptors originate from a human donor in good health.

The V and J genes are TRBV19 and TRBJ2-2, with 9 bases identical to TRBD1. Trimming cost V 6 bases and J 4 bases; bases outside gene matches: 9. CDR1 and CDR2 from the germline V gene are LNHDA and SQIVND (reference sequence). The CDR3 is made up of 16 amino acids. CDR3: CASRPGQGSRTGELFF. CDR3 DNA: TGTGCCAGTAGACCCGGACAGGGGAGTCGCACCGGGGAGCTGTTTTTT.

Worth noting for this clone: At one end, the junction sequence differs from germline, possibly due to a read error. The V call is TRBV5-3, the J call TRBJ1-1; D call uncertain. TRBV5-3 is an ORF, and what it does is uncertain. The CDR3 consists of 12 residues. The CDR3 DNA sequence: TGTGCCAGCAGCTTTCCGGGCACTGAAGCTTTCTTT. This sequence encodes CASSFPGTEAFF.

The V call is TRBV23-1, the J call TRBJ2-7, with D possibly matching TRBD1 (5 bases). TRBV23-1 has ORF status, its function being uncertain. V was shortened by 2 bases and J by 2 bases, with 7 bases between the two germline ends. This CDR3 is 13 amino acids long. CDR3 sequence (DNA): TGCGCCAGCAGTCAAGGGGCTCCCTACGAGCAGTACTTC. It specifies CASSQGAPYEQYF.

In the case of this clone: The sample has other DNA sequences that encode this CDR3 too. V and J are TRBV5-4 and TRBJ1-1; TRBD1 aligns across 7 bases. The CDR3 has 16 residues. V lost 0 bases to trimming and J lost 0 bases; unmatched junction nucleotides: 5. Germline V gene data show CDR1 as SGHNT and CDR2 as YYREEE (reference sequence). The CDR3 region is CASSLDAGGMNTEAFF. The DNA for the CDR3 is TGTGCCAGCAGCTTGGACGCAGGGGGGATGAACACTGAAGCTTTCTTT.

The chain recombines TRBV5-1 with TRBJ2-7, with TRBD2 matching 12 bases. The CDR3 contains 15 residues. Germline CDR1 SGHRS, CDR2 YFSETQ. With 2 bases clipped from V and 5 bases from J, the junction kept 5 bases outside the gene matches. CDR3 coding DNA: TGCGCCAGCAGCTTCCTAGCGGGAGGGCCAAACGAGCAGTACTTC. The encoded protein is CASSFLAGGPNEQYF. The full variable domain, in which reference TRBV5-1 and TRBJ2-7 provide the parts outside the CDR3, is KAGVTQTPRYLIKTRGQQVTLSCSPISGHRSVSWYQQTPGQGLQFLFEYFSETQRNKGNFPGRFSGRQFSNSRSEMNVSTLELGDSALYLCASSFLAGGPNEQYFGPGTRLTVT.

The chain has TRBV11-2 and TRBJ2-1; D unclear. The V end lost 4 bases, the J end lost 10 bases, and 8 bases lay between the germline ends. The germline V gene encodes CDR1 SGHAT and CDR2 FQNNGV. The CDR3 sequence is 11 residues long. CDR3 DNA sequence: TGTGCCAGCAGCTCCGTCTTAGAGCAGTTCTTC. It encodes CASSSVLEQFF. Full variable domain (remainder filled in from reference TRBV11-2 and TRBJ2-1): EAGVAQSPRYKIIEKRQSVAFWCNPISGHATLYWYQQILGQGPKLLIQFQNNGVVDDSQLPKDRFSAERLKGVDSTLKIQPAKLEDSAVYLCASSSVLEQFFGPGTRLTVL.

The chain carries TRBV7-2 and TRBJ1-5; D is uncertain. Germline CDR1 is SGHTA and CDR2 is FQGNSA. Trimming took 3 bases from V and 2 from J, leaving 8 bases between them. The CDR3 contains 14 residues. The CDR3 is CASSFDVGNQPQHF. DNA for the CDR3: TGTGCCAGCAGCTTCGACGTCGGCAATCAGCCCCAGCATTTT.

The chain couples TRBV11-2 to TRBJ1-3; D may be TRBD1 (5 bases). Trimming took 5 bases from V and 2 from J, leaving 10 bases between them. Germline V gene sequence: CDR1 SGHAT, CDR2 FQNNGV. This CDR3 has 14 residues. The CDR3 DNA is TGTGCCAGCAGCCCCCTGACAGCTGGAAACACCATATATTTT. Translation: CASSPLTAGNTIYF.

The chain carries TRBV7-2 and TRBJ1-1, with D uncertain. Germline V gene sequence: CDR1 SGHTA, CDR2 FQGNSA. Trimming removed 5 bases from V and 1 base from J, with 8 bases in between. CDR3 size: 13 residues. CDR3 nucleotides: TGTGCCAGCAGCACACACCGGAACACTGAAGCTTTCTTT. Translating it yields CASSTHRNTEAFF. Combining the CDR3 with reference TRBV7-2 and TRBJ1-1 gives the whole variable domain GAGVSQSPSNKVTEKGKDVELRCDPISGHTALYWYRQSLGQGLEFLIYFQGNSAPDKSGLPSDRFSAERTGGSVSTLTIQRTQQEDSAVYLCASSTHRNTEAFFGQGTRLTVV.

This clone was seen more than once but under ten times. CDR3 amino acids: CASSVAGGRPVGDTQYF. In DNA, the CDR3 is TGTGCCAGCAGCGTAGCGGGCGGGAGGCCTGTCGGGGATACGCAGTATTTT. This chain joins TRBV9 and TRBJ2-3, with TRBD2 identical over 8 bases. This CDR3 is 17 amino acids long. Germline loops: CDR1 SGDLS, CDR2 YYNGEE. After removal of 0 bases from V and 6 bases from J, the junction contained 12 bases not matched to a gene.

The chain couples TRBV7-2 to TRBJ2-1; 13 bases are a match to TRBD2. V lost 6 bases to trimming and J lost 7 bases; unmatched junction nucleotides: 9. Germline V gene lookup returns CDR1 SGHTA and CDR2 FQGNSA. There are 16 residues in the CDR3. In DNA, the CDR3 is TGTGCCAGCAGACACGGACTAGCGGGAGCGGGGAATGAGCAGTTCTTC. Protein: CASRHGLAGAGNEQFF.

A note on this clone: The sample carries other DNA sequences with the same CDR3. As DNA, the CDR3 is TGTGCCAGCAGCTTGGGACTTAGTGGGGAGCTGTTTTTT. Protein product: CASSLGLSGELFF. The chain employs TRBV11-2 and TRBJ2-2, with TRBD2 as a possible D gene (6 bases). V was trimmed by 3 bases and J by 8 bases, leaving 10 bases between them. Germline V lookup: CDR1 SGHAT, CDR2 FQNNGV. CDR3 length: 13 amino acids.